Below are 26 T cell receptor beta chains sequenced from a single sample in a study of response to subunit inactivated influenza vaccine. MiXCR was run by TCRdb on the RT-PCR reads, yielding one entry per CDR3 protein. The sample shows hundreds of thousands of distinct CDR3 sequences, roughly 15% of them seen only once. The sequenced sample was PBMCs from blood, obtained around 14 days before vaccination. The receptors shown here come from a middle-aged man who received an inactivated influenza vaccine.

This sequence joins TRBV19 and TRBJ2-2; 7 bases line up with TRBD2. The CDR3 has 16 residues. The V gene end was trimmed by 3 bases and the J gene end by 2 bases; junction bases not matched to a gene: 6. Germline-derived CDR1 and CDR2 are LNHDA and SQIVND (reference sequence). The CDR3 bases are TGTGCCAGTAGTATCGTGGGGGGGGTCAACACCGGGGAGCTGTTTTTT. The encoded protein is CASSIVGGVNTGELFF.

The CDR3 is CASSPARTGYGYTF. In DNA, the CDR3 is TGCGCCAGCAGCCCCGCGAGGACAGGTTATGGCTACACCTTC. This sequence joins TRBV4-3 and TRBJ1-2; 7 bases are a match to TRBD1. Germline V gene data show CDR1 as LGHNA and CDR2 as YSLEER. The CDR3 is made up of 14 amino acids. V lost 4 bases and J lost 5; bases outside the gene matches: 7.

The genes are TRBV9 and TRBJ2-2, with a possible D match to TRBD1 (6 bases). CDR3 length: 15 amino acids. Trimming pared 3 bases from V and 0 bases from J, leaving 9 bases between. From germline, CDR1 is SGDLS and CDR2 YYNGEE. CDR3 region: CASSEGDANTGELFF. The CDR3 DNA follows: TGTGCCAGCAGCGAGGGGGATGCGAACACCGGGGAGCTGTTTTTT.

This clonotype was counted a few times. The chain recombines TRBV9 with TRBJ2-2; D remains unclear. Trimming removed 4 bases at V and 2 bases at J, with 15 bases between. Germline V gene data show CDR1 as SGDLS and CDR2 as YYNGEE. The CDR3 loop spans 16 amino acids. DNA of the CDR3: TGTGCCAGCAGCCTATCTTCGGTCGTAAACACCGGGGAGCTGTTTTTT. Protein sequence: CASSLSSVVNTGELFF.

This clonotype was recorded many times. This chain joins TRBV20-1 and TRBJ2-1; 13 positions match TRBD2. Germline-derived CDR1 and CDR2 are DFQATT and SNEGSKA (reference sequence). J gave up 7 bases and V 6 bases, and 12 bases lay outside the gene matches. This CDR3 comprises 16 residues. The CDR3 reads CSATLAGGAKANEQFF. In nucleotides, the CDR3 is TGCAGTGCCACACTAGCGGGAGGGGCAAAAGCGAATGAGCAGTTCTTC.

This clonotype was counted between two and nine times. The V gene is TRBV12-3 or TRBV12-4, the J gene TRBJ1-2; D gene ambiguous. Trimming took off 4 bases at V and 5 bases at J, with 11 bases between the two ends. The CDR3 consists of 13 residues. The CDR3 region is CASSSGRGYGYTF. For the CDR3, the DNA is TGTGCCAGCAGTTCTGGACGGGGTTATGGCTACACCTTC.

This clonotype appeared a few times. The chain combines TRBV4-2 with TRBJ2-5, with TRBD1 matching over 7 bases. V lost 1 base, J lost 3 bases, and 2 bases stayed unmatched. The CDR3 length is 14 residues. Per the germline V gene, CDR1 is LGHNA and CDR2 is YNFKEQ. CDR3 loop: CASSQVTGEETQYF. In DNA, the CDR3 is TGTGCCAGCAGCCAAGTTACAGGGGAAGAGACCCAGTACTTC.

This clonotype has a handful of counts. J is TRBJ2-3 and V is TRBV3-1; D unresolved. V was trimmed by 4 bases and J by 2 bases, leaving 7 bases between them. There are 13 residues in the CDR3. The V gene's germline CDR1 is LGHDT and CDR2 YNNKEL (reference sequence). The CDR3: CASSRLFTDTQYF. The DNA for the CDR3 is TGTGCCAGCAGCCGTCTATTCACAGATACGCAGTATTTT.

This clonotype has only a few counts. The V and J genes are TRBV6-1 and TRBJ1-4, with 11 bases aligning to TRBD1. Germline V gives CDR1 MNHNS, CDR2 SASEGT. V was pared by 6 bases and J by 8 bases, with 11 bases of the junction left unmatched. CDR3 length: 16 residues. CDR3 sequence reads: CASRGTGGRLREKLFF. DNA for the CDR3: TGTGCCAGCAGAGGGACAGGGGGTCGGCTTCGAGAAAAACTGTTTTTT.

This clonotype was detected only a few times. The V call is TRBV5-6, the J call TRBJ1-4; D may be TRBD1 (6 bases). V was trimmed by 2 bases and J by 8 bases, leaving 10 bases between them. The CDR3 length is 13 residues. Germline CDR1 is SGHDT and CDR2 is YYEEEE. CDR3 bases: TGTGCCAGCAGCTTCGGGACAAGCGAAAAACTGTTTTTT. Amino acids: CASSFGTSEKLFF.

This chain connects TRBV7-2 to TRBJ2-1; 7 bases fit TRBD1. Unmatched junction bases numbered 3, after V lost 3 bases and J lost 7 bases. This CDR3 has 13 residues. Germline loops: CDR1 SGHTA, CDR2 FQGNSA. The CDR3 region is CASSFDRANEQFF. The CDR3 coding sequence is TGTGCCAGCAGCTTCGACAGGGCGAATGAGCAGTTCTTC.

This clonotype came up a few times. J is TRBJ2-7 and V is TRBV15; 7 nucleotides align to TRBD1. CDR1 and CDR2 from the germline V gene are LNHNV and YYDKDF (reference sequence). The CDR3 is made up of 15 amino acids. The V gene end was trimmed by 5 bases and the J gene end by 3 bases; junction bases not matched to a gene: 10. In DNA form, the CDR3 reads TGTGCCACCAGCCCCCTTCGGGACAGCCTCTACGAGCAGTACTTC. Translated: CATSPLRDSLYEQYF.

This clonotype has just a few counts. The V gene is TRBV9, the J gene TRBJ2-5; possibly TRBD2 for D (5 bases). This CDR3 spans 14 amino acids. V was trimmed by 4 bases and J by 0 bases, leaving 10 bases between them. Germline CDR1 reads SGDLS; CDR2 reads YYNGEE. The CDR3 DNA is TGTGCCAGCAGCACCAGCGGTTACCAAGAGACCCAGTACTTC. The encoded protein is CASSTSGYQETQYF.

This clonotype has a handful of counts. The chain combines TRBV7-6 with TRBJ2-3, with D unclear. V was pared by 4 bases and J by 4 bases, with 9 bases between. From germline, CDR1 is SGHVS and CDR2 FNYEAQ. The CDR3 is 13 amino acids. CDR3: CASSSSIADTQYF. The DNA of the CDR3 is TGTGCCAGCAGCTCGAGCATAGCAGATACGCAGTATTTT.

CDR3 amino acids: CASSSLGLDSGYTF. In DNA form, the CDR3 reads TGTGCCAGCAGCTCATTAGGCCTGGACAGTGGCTACACCTTC. The gene calls are TRBV7-9 and TRBJ1-2; D may be TRBD1 (6 bases). Trimming shortened V by 4 bases and J by 7 bases, and 16 bases separated the two germline ends. CDR1 is SEHNR and CDR2 is FQNEAQ in the germline V gene (reference sequence). This CDR3 region has 14 residues.

Of note for this clonotype: A much bigger clone sits one base away, suggesting this may be a read error. The chain links TRBV5-5 to TRBJ1-1; D ambiguous. The germline V gene has CDR1 SGHKS and CDR2 YYEKEE (reference sequence). The length of the CDR3 is 13 residues. The V end was cut by 1 base, the J end by 1 base, with 5 bases between. The CDR3 nucleotides read TGTGCCAGCAGCTTGATGGGGAACACTGAAGCTTTCTTT. This sequence encodes CASSLMGNTEAFF. Drawing the rest from reference TRBV5-5 and TRBJ1-1, the complete variable domain is DAGVTQSPTHLIKTRGQQVTLRCSPISGHKSVSWYQQVLGQGPQFIFQYYEKEERGRGNFPDRFSARQFPNYSSELNVNALLLGDSALYLCASSLMGNTEAFFGQGTRLTVV.

Here the CDR3 DNA reads TGCAGCGCCGGACAGGGATTTACCTACGAGCAGTACTTC. Translated, it gives CSAGQGFTYEQYF. V is TRBV29-1 and J is TRBJ2-7, with 8 bases aligning to TRBD1. The CDR3 runs to 13 residues. Germline CDR1 is SQVTM and CDR2 is ANQGSEA. After removal of 7 bases from V and 2 bases from J, the junction contained 7 bases not matched to a gene.

This clonotype was seen many times. The chain recombines TRBV12-3 or TRBV12-4 with TRBJ1-5; D gene unclear. This CDR3 is built from 15 residues. V lost 7 bases and J lost 2, with 15 bases in between. The CDR3 loop is CASIFYRPGNQPQHF. The DNA of the CDR3 is TGTGCCAGCATCTTTTACCGGCCAGGCAATCAGCCCCAGCATTTT.

In this sample, this clonotype turned up a few times. The genes are TRBV10-3 and TRBJ2-7; D is unclear. Trimming left V 2 bases short and J 5 bases short, with 10 bases between. CDR3 length equals 13 residues. CDR1 and CDR2 from the germline V gene are ENHRY and SYGVKD. In DNA, the CDR3 is TGTGCCATCAGTGAGGGAGAAGTAAACGAGCAGTACTTC. This translates into CAISEGEVNEQYF.

This clonotype was seen many times. The chain employs TRBV15 and TRBJ2-2; 8 bases map to TRBD1. Germline assignment: CDR1 LNHNV and CDR2 YYDKDF (reference sequence). The ends lost 3 bases at V and 5 bases at J; junction bases unmatched: 5. This CDR3 has 15 residues. The CDR3 DNA follows: TGTGCCACCAGCAGTCGGACAGGGAGGACCGGGGAGCTGTTTTTT. It is translated as CATSSRTGRTGELFF. The full variable domain, completed using reference TRBV15 and TRBJ2-2, is DAMVIQNPRYQVTQFGKPVTLSCSQTLNHNVMYWYQQKSSQAPKLLFHYYDKDFNNEADTPDNFQSRRPNTSFCFLDIRSPGLGDTAMYLCATSSRTGRTGELFFGEGSRLTVL.

This chain uses TRBV30 with TRBJ2-3; D is uncertain. The CDR3 is 10 residues long. CDR1 and CDR2 (germline): GTSNPN, SVGIG (reference sequence). The V and J ends lost 2 bases and 6 bases respectively, with 3 bases between them. The CDR3 sequence: CAWSFDTQYF. In nucleotides, the CDR3 is TGTGCCTGGAGTTTCGATACGCAGTATTTT.

V gene TRBV10-3 combines with J gene TRBJ2-1; TRBD1 matches at 7 bases. The CDR3 is made up of 13 amino acids. J was trimmed by 9 bases and V by 4 bases; bases with no gene match: 6. Germline CDR1 and CDR2: ENHRY and SYGVKD. This chain's CDR3 is CAISVDRVSEQFF. The CDR3 bases are TGTGCCATCAGTGTTGACAGGGTTAGTGAGCAGTTCTTC.

The CDR3 reads CASRPPGVNTEAFF. The DNA of the CDR3 is TGTGCCAGCAGACCCCCGGGGGTTAACACTGAAGCTTTCTTT. The V call is TRBV27, the J call TRBJ1-1; D perhaps matches TRBD1 (5 bases). Germline V gene sequence: CDR1 MNHEY, CDR2 SMNVEV (reference sequence). There are 14 residues in the CDR3. V lost 6 bases and J lost 2, with 13 bases in between.

The table lists this clonotype with a few counts. The rearrangement links TRBV27 to TRBJ1-1, with 7 positions matching TRBD1. CDR3 size: 18 residues. Germline CDR1 and CDR2: MNHEY and SMNVEV (reference sequence). V gave up 3 bases and J gave up 1 base; unmatched junction bases: 14. CDR3 DNA sequence: TGTGCCAGCAGTTTTCAAAGGGGGCCCACTATAGGGAACACTGAAGCTTTCTTT. This codes for CASSFQRGPTIGNTEAFF.

This chain links TRBV15 with TRBJ2-2; D ambiguous. CDR1 is LNHNV and CDR2 is YYDKDF in the germline V gene (reference sequence). With 0 bases removed from V and 6 bases from J, the gap between germline ends came to 8 bases. The CDR3 has 14 residues. CDR3 sequence: CATSRDRAAGELFF. The CDR3, as DNA: TGTGCCACCAGCAGAGATCGGGCGGCCGGGGAGCTGTTTTTT.

This clonotype was picked up a small number of times. The gene calls are TRBV24-1 and TRBJ2-1, with TRBD1 matching 9 bases. Germline V gene lookup returns CDR1 KGHDR and CDR2 SFDVKD. The CDR3 length is 18 residues. V dropped 4 bases and J dropped 0; count of bases not matched to a gene: 9. CDR3 DNA sequence: TGTGCCACCAGTGACTACCCTACAGGGGGCAGCTCCTACAATGAGCAGTTCTTC. This sequence encodes CATSDYPTGGSSYNEQFF.